This T cell receptor (beta chain) stems from a study of technical replicates of blood from several donors. Assay used: immunoSEQ multiplex PCR; TCRdb lists only in-frame clones, some missing. The profile shows tens of thousands of clones, roughly 90% of them singletons. The CDR3 extends over 15 amino acids. Germline V gene data show CDR1 as SGDLS and CDR2 as YYNGEE. Trimming took 4 bases from V and 4 from J; bases not matched to a gene: 7. This chain connects TRBV9 to TRBJ2-1, with TRBD2 matching over 8 bases. The clonotype comes from a human donor in good health. Sequences were obtained from T cells isolated from PBMCs. The CDR3 reads CASSLTAGVYNEQFF. Written as DNA, the CDR3 is TGTGCCAGCAGCCTCACAGCGGGAGTTTACAATGAGCAGTTCTTC. Filled out from reference TRBV9 and TRBJ2-1, the complete variable domain reads DSGVTQTPKHLITATGQRVTLRCSPRSGDLSVYWYQQSLDQGLQFLIQYYNGEERAKGNILERFSAQQFPDLHSELNLSSLELGDSALYFCASSLTAGVYNEQFFGPGTRLTVL.